The clone carrying this T cell receptor (beta chain) was found many times. Its target is unknown. This entry is derived from a study of T cells in Graves' hyperthyroidism and ophthalmopathy. Hyperthyroidism of Graves' type that showed no ophthalmopathy progression within 18 months was stable. Aged 18 to 65, the patients had hyperthyroidism that was newly diagnosed and had lasted under 2 months. Patients were excluded for uncontrolled infection, other autoimmune disease, pregnancy or lactation. V dropped 3 bases and J dropped 7 bases, with 13 bases sitting between them. CDR3 length equals 13 residues. The germline V gene encodes CDR1 ENHRY and CDR2 SYGVKD. TCR beta CDR3 sequences were amplified from RNA transcripts. HTBI primers were employed in a first-round RT-PCR of the TCR CDR3. TCRdb re-analysed the multiplex PCR reads in MiXCR, keeping a single row per CDR3 protein. The sample carries about 350,000 distinct CDR3 sequences, approximately 15% recorded once.

Overall study findings and caveats: Ophthalmopathy was distinguished from stable hyperthyroidism by 13 V-J signatures.

Sequencing used blood. The chain uses TRBV10-3 and TRBJ2-7; weak D call: TRBD2 (5 bases). The TCR originated in a woman between 25 and 40 years old with Graves' hyperthyroidism. Here the CDR3 reads CAISDLDSGEQYF. The CDR3 bases are TGTGCCATCAGTGATCTGGACTCGGGAGAGCAGTACTTC.